This paragraph reports one TCR beta chain. This clonotype is described as medium-sized (0.01 to 0.1%). Its antigen has not been determined. No base qualities exist here, and no much larger clone lies one base off it. The library was produced with RT-PCR. TCRdb names Illumina MiSeq as the instrument used. TCRdb cleaned the public reads at Q25 with fastp, built clones with MiXCR and kept in-frame beta chains. Every distinct CDR3 protein forms one entry, paired with its most common genes and DNA. Across this sample there are around 6,000 distinct CDR3 sequences, with around 7.6% seen only once. The ten largest make up 10% of the sample. Between the V and J ends, shortened by 0 bases and 4 bases respectively, the junction contains 18 bases. Taken from the germline V gene (reference sequence), the CDR1 and CDR2 loops are DFQATT and SNEGSKA. The CDR3 spans 16 residues, from the cysteine through the phenylalanine. Left in the record is the CDR3 DNA by itself, 48 bases read in frame from the first base.

These data come from a study of immune reconstitution after stem cell transplant in scleroderma (dated by TCRdb to about 2017). This clonotype was obtained from a male donor with systemic sclerosis. The sample was taken before or after autologous hematopoietic stem cell transplantation (not recorded which). This sequence uses TRBV20-1 and TRBJ1-2, and possibly TRBD1, on 5 matching bases. The bases are TGCAGTGCTAGAGATATGGGGCAGGGAATTCCCTATGGCTACACCTTC. Translated, this gives CSARDMGQGIPYGYTF.